Below, one T cell receptor beta chain is given with its context. This clone was counted only a few times. Its antigen is unknown. No per-base quality is available; no much larger clone lies one base away. The sample comes from a study of T cell responses to AZD1222 COVID-19 vaccine (dated by TCRdb to the early 2020s). Turning to the overall study: AZD1222 recipients whose second dose came at about 4 weeks and those whose second dose came at about 12 weeks were combined into one group, since spike-specific TCR depth and breadth did not differ between the two schedules. TCR sequencing was performed for roughly 250 trial participants, of whom around 200 were given two doses of AZD1222 and around 25 were given two doses of MenACWY control vaccine. Trial participants were enrolled by age into subgroups of 18-55, 56-69 and 70-plus years, and roughly 160, 29 and 62 TCR-sequenced participants, respectively, were included in these subgroups.

Via the germline V gene, CDR1 is SGDLS and CDR2 YYNGEE. The CDR3, from cysteine to phenylalanine, totals 17 residues. The DNA shown is the 51-base CDR3, in frame from base 1. Ends trimmed: V by 2 bases, J by 2 bases; bases unmatched to a gene: 6. Broad study findings and their caveats: Conclusions about previously exposed vaccinees are limited because only six or seven AZD1222 recipients were SARS-CoV-2 seropositive at baseline. After two AZD1222 doses, spike-specific TCR breadth and depth were significantly higher than at day 0 and than in MenACWY recipients. The 56-69-year group was small, and its depth increase did not reach significance, likely because of low power. Reportedly, close to half of the unique spike-specific TCRs recognized epitopes lying outside the regions that are mutated in the B.1.351 and B.1.1.7 variants. The vaccine-associated CD4 TCRs covered the entire spike protein, and the dominant responses fell in regions 160-218 and 743-854. Participants were mostly white British, with more females than males. The authors suggested clonal diversity may have been underestimated. Because no samples from the day 14 peak response were available, repertoires could be characterized only after the peak T cell response.

The sample's time point label, decoded: baseline before first vaccination. Samples from vaccinated people were obtained from the UK trials COV001 and COV002, which included a single-blind randomized controlled phase 2/3 trial of AZD1222 (ChAdOx1 nCoV-19) in healthy adults. Trial participant PBMC samples were collected at day 0 and day 28 after the second dose for TCRbeta chain sequencing. The CDR3 regions of human TCRbeta chains were analyzed by immunosequencing. The study's processing was this. TCRs in the repertoires were matched against a reference library of SARS-CoV-2-specific TCRs that had been generated with the MIRA antigen-specificity platform. Breadth meant the fraction of unique TCRs that were SARS-CoV-2-associated, whereas depth meant the fraction of total T cells that were SARS-CoV-2-associated. Using the MIRA data, each spike-specific TCR was assigned both to the spike region to which the TCR was reactive and to a CD4 or CD8 class. Log10-transformed breadth and depth values were compared by one-way ANOVA with Sidak's multiple comparisons tests. TCRdb took this table from immuneACCESS and kept in-frame rearrangements with V and J called. Such tables lack part of the clones; where checked against another copy, unresolved V genes explain under half of the gap, and the rest is unexplained. From that table come the V and J calls and clone size; the DNA was used to work out D and trimming. The sample table holds nearly 95,000 clones, of which nearly 90% were seen once. The biggest ten clones account for roughly 9% of the sample.

The clonotype originates from an adult in good health. This specimen was peripheral blood, taken on day 0 of AZD1222 vaccination. The chain joins TRBV9 to TRBJ1-3, with TRBD1 identical over 11 junction bases. The CDR3 is CASSVALDRGPGNTIYF. The DNA sequence follows: TGTGCCAGCAGCGTGGCCCTGGACAGGGGGCCTGGAAACACCATATATTTT.